The 31 T cell receptor beta chains in this list originate from one sample, sequenced in a study of CD8 T cells in Susac syndrome. Reverse transcription of 0.5 to 1 ug RNA was performed with random hexamers. Via MiXCR, TCRdb re-called the immunoSEQ multiplex PCR reads, giving one row per CDR3 protein. The repertoire holds roughly 180,000 distinct CDR3 sequences, with about 95% as singletons. The specimen was CD4+ T cells from PBMCs. The receptor set was obtained from a human donor in good health.

The gene calls are TRBV7-2 and TRBJ2-5; 10 nucleotides agree with TRBD2. Unmatched junction bases numbered 13, after V lost 4 bases and J lost 5 bases. CDR1 and CDR2 (germline): SGHTA, FQGNSA. This CDR3 contains 17 residues. CDR3 in DNA: TGTGCCAGCAGCTCCGCCCAACTACTAGCGGGGAGGGAGACCCAGTACTTC. Protein: CASSSAQLLAGRETQYF.

The rearrangement uses TRBV6-6 and TRBJ2-1; 7 nucleotides line up with TRBD1. Germline trimming cut 5 bases from V and 7 bases from J; bases unmatched to any gene: 14. The CDR3 extends over 16 amino acids. Germline CDR1 MNHNY, CDR2 SVGAGI (reference sequence). The CDR3 spells CASSLGQVSKGNEQFF. For the CDR3, the DNA is TGTGCCAGCAGTCTCGGACAGGTGTCGAAGGGGAATGAGCAGTTCTTC.

This clonotype occurred a few times. This chain connects TRBV29-1 to TRBJ2-7; 7 positions match TRBD1. Germline values: CDR1 SQVTM, CDR2 ANQGSEA. Trimming cost V 5 bases and J 6 bases; bases outside gene matches: 7. CDR3 length equals 12 residues. CDR3 residues: CSVRPGGTEQYF. CDR3 in DNA: TGCAGCGTTCGGCCAGGGGGAACCGAGCAGTACTTC.

The chain employs TRBV5-4 and TRBJ2-3; a possible D gene is TRBD1 (6 bases). Germline loops: CDR1 SGHNT, CDR2 YYREEE (reference sequence). The CDR3 totals 14 residues. Trimming stripped 1 base from V and 4 bases from J, with 10 bases between. The CDR3 region has the DNA TGTGCCAGCAGCTTGACAGGGAAATCAGATACGCAGTATTTT. Translating gives CASSLTGKSDTQYF.

The chain links TRBV20-1 to TRBJ2-7; D possibly corresponds to TRBD1 (5 bases). The CDR3 runs 13 residues. From germline, CDR1 is DFQATT and CDR2 SNEGSKA (reference sequence). The V gene lost 6 bases and the J gene lost 6 bases, with 18 bases spanning the gap. The CDR3: CSAATGTQLEQYF. The DNA of the CDR3 is TGCAGTGCCGCTACAGGTACTCAACTCGAGCAGTACTTC.

CDR3 amino acids: CASSQDETGRRANEKLFF. The DNA for the CDR3 is TGCGCCAGCAGCCAAGATGAGACAGGGCGTAGGGCTAATGAAAAACTGTTTTTT. The rearrangement uses TRBV4-3 and TRBJ1-4; 7 positions match TRBD1. The CDR3 is 18 amino acids. V lost 0 bases to trimming and J lost 3 bases; unmatched junction nucleotides: 10. Germline CDR1 is LGHNA and CDR2 is YSLEER.

The V call is TRBV6-2 or TRBV6-3, the J call TRBJ2-1; 11 bases agree with TRBD1. Per germline, CDR1 MNHEY and CDR2 SVGEGT. The CDR3 extends over 14 amino acids. J gave up 9 bases and V 5 bases, and 6 bases lay outside the gene matches. The CDR3, as DNA: TGTGCCAGCAGTGATCGGACAGGGGGCATTGAGCAGTTCTTC. Amino acids: CASSDRTGGIEQFF.

The V call is TRBV24-1, the J call TRBJ2-7, with TRBD1 matching 11 bases. After removal of 9 bases from V and 6 bases from J, the junction contained 0 bases not matched to a gene. The CDR3 length is 11 residues. Germline V CDR1 and CDR2: KGHDR, SFDVKD. The chain's CDR3 is CATGTGGEQYF. The CDR3 DNA is TGTGCCACCGGGACAGGGGGCGAGCAGTACTTC.

V is TRBV20-1 and J is TRBJ2-3; D is uncertain. The CDR3 extends over 11 amino acids. From germline, CDR1 is DFQATT and CDR2 SNEGSKA (reference sequence). V lost 4 bases to trimming and J lost 0 bases, with 2 bases between them. The CDR3 is CSATSTDTQYF. The DNA of the CDR3 is TGCAGTGCTACTAGCACAGATACGCAGTATTTT.

This chain links TRBV14 with TRBJ1-1; D remains unclear. With 2 bases removed from V and 5 bases from J, the gap between germline ends came to 3 bases. Germline loops: CDR1 SGHDN, CDR2 FVKESK. CDR3 length: 11 residues. CDR3 amino acids: CASSQRTEAFF. The CDR3 DNA sequence: TGTGCCAGCAGCCAACGAACTGAAGCTTTCTTT.

This chain links TRBV5-4 with TRBJ1-5; no firm D call. V was pared by 0 bases and J by 7 bases, with 8 bases between. Germline loops: CDR1 SGHNT, CDR2 YYREEE (reference sequence). The CDR3 extends over 13 amino acids. CDR3 in amino acids: CASSLERNQPQHF. The CDR3 DNA follows: TGTGCCAGCAGCTTGGAACGGAACCAGCCCCAGCATTTT.

V is TRBV7-2 and J is TRBJ2-1; 9 bases line up with TRBD2. V lost 5 bases to trimming and J lost 9 bases; unmatched junction nucleotides: 11. The CDR3 contains 15 residues. Germline V CDR1 and CDR2: SGHTA, FQGNSA. The DNA of the CDR3 is TGTGCCAGCAGCCTGTCGTCGGTAGCGGGGGTTGAGCAGTTCTTC. Protein product: CASSLSSVAGVEQFF. Full variable domain (remainder filled in from reference TRBV7-2 and TRBJ2-1): GAGVSQSPSNKVTEKGKDVELRCDPISGHTALYWYRQSLGQGLEFLIYFQGNSAPDKSGLPSDRFSAERTGGSVSTLTIQRTQQEDSAVYLCASSLSSVAGVEQFFGPGTRLTVL.

The chain uses TRBV12-3 or TRBV12-4 and TRBJ2-2; D unresolved. CDR3 length: 13 residues. V gave up 8 bases and J gave up 4 bases, with 11 bases separating them. Here the CDR3 reads CASAPTGTGELFF. The CDR3 DNA follows: TGTGCCAGCGCCCCCACGGGCACCGGGGAGCTGTTTTTT.

This chain connects TRBV6-5 to TRBJ2-1, with D hard to call. The V end was cut by 6 bases, the J end by 9 bases, with 15 bases between. The CDR3 length is 13 residues. From germline, CDR1 is MNHEY and CDR2 SVGAGI. The CDR3 region has the DNA TGTGCCAGCAGGCGGCCAGACGGTGCTGAGCAGTTCTTC. This gives the protein CASRRPDGAEQFF.

The gene calls are TRBV9 and TRBJ2-5; possibly TRBD1 for D (5 bases). This CDR3 region has 13 residues. Looked up from germline, CDR1 is SGDLS and CDR2 is YYNGEE. Trimming removed 2 bases from V and 2 bases from J, with 7 bases in between. CDR3 sequence (DNA): TGTGCCAGCAGCGTCAGGGTACAAGAGACCCAGTACTTC. This sequence encodes CASSVRVQETQYF.

The chain joins TRBV20-1 to TRBJ1-6, with unresolved D. Germline V gene lookup returns CDR1 DFQATT and CDR2 SNEGSKA (reference sequence). V lost 5 bases and J 7 bases, leaving 9 bases between the germline ends. The CDR3 is 12 amino acids. Written as DNA, the CDR3 is TGCAGTGCTCCCTTTCTGAATTCACCCCTCCACTTT. This sequence encodes CSAPFLNSPLHF.

This clonotype appeared once. V usage is TRBV4-2 and J usage is TRBJ2-1, with D tentatively TRBD1 (6 bases). The V and J ends lost 4 bases and 12 bases respectively, with 16 bases between them. Germline V CDR1 and CDR2: LGHNA, YNFKEQ. This CDR3 region has 13 residues. DNA of the CDR3: TGTGCCAGCAGCCGACCAAAGGGGGACGGGCAGTTCTTC. Encoded protein: CASSRPKGDGQFF.

J is TRBJ2-1 and V is TRBV27; D is possibly TRBD1 (6 bases). CDR3 length: 17 residues. Germline V gives CDR1 MNHEY, CDR2 SMNVEV (reference sequence). Trimming left V 1 base short and J 3 bases short, with 16 bases between. The CDR3 sequence is CASSLYAPGTNYNEQFF. In DNA form, the CDR3 reads TGTGCCAGCAGTTTATACGCTCCCGGGACAAACTACAATGAGCAGTTCTTC.

This rearrangement joins TRBV4-1 to TRBJ1-1; maybe TRBD1 (5 bases). Trimming left V 1 base short and J 5 bases short, with 11 bases between. The V gene's germline CDR1 is MGHRA and CDR2 YSYEKL. The CDR3 contains 14 residues. In nucleotides, the CDR3 is TGCGCCAGCAGCCAAGCCAGGGCCGGGACTGAAGCTTTCTTT. As protein: CASSQARAGTEAFF.

For this clonotype: A junction boundary mismatches the germline segment, possibly from a read error. The rearrangement uses TRBV20-1 and TRBJ2-3, with D perhaps being TRBD1 or TRBD2 (5 bases each). Germline-derived CDR1 and CDR2 are DFQATT and SNEGSKA (reference sequence). The CDR3 is made up of 12 amino acids. The CDR3 nucleotides read TGCAGTGCTGGGGACGGCCAGGTTGTAGTGAATTTT. The encoded protein is CSAGDGQVVVNF.

The chain joins TRBV20-1 to TRBJ1-6; no reliable D call. This CDR3 region has 15 residues. Germline values: CDR1 DFQATT, CDR2 SNEGSKA (reference sequence). The V end lost 1 base, the J end lost 0 bases, and 7 bases lay between the germline ends. This CDR3 reads CSARVGSSYNSPLHF. Here the CDR3 DNA reads TGCAGTGCTAGAGTAGGGAGCTCCTATAATTCACCCCTCCACTTT.

Here the CDR3 reads CASSQDRRYPTEAFF. The CDR3 DNA reads as TGTGCCAGCAGCCAAGACCGTCGGTATCCCACTGAAGCTTTCTTT. This chain connects TRBV4-2 to TRBJ1-1; no clear D. Germline V gene data show CDR1 as LGHNA and CDR2 as YNFKEQ. The CDR3 is 15 amino acids. V lost 0 bases to trimming and J lost 4 bases, with 12 bases between them.

The chain couples TRBV24-1 to TRBJ2-4; D perhaps matches TRBD1 (6 bases). This CDR3 is 14 amino acids long. Germline V lookup: CDR1 KGHDR, CDR2 SFDVKD. V was trimmed by 5 bases and J by 9 bases, leaving 16 bases between them. CDR3: CATSAATGPRIQYF. As DNA, the CDR3 is TGTGCCACCAGTGCCGCGACAGGCCCCCGCATTCAGTACTTC.

This rearrangement joins TRBV7-2 to TRBJ2-3; D not resolved. The CDR3 runs to 15 residues. Per germline, CDR1 SGHTA and CDR2 FQGNSA. V was cut by 2 bases and J by 4 bases, with 13 bases left in between. Here the CDR3 DNA reads TGTGCCAGCAGCTTATCTGGTATGGTAGCAGATACGCAGTATTTT. Protein sequence: CASSLSGMVADTQYF.

The genes are TRBV20-1 and TRBJ2-6, with a tentative D call TRBD2 (6 bases). From germline, CDR1 is DFQATT and CDR2 SNEGSKA (reference sequence). Between the trimmed V and J ends, which lost 0 bases and 2 bases, there was a span of 11 bases. This CDR3 contains 16 residues. Here the CDR3 DNA reads TGCAGTGCTAGAGATCACGGGGGAGCTGGGGCCAACGTCCTGACTTTC. As protein: CSARDHGGAGANVLTF.

The V and J genes are TRBV10-3 and TRBJ1-2, with 10 bases that match TRBD1. V was pared by 4 bases and J by 6 bases, with 5 bases of the junction left unmatched. This CDR3 has 14 residues. Germline V lookup: CDR1 ENHRY, CDR2 SYGVKD. The CDR3 reads CAISGQTGGDGYTF. As DNA, the CDR3 is TGTGCCATCAGTGGGCAGACAGGGGGCGATGGCTACACCTTC.

The chain couples TRBV9 to TRBJ2-1, with unresolved D. The CDR3 has 12 residues. Trimming pared 0 bases from V and 2 bases from J, leaving 0 bases between. CDR1 SGDLS and CDR2 YYNGEE come from the germline V gene. The CDR3 here is CASSVAYNEQFF. The CDR3 DNA reads TGTGCCAGCAGCGTAGCCTACAATGAGCAGTTCTTC.

The chain combines TRBV20-1 with TRBJ2-4; no clear D. Germline CDR1 DFQATT, CDR2 SNEGSKA (reference sequence). This CDR3 is 13 amino acids long. With 6 bases removed from V and 3 bases from J, the gap between germline ends came to 12 bases. In DNA, the CDR3 is TGCAGTGCATCCCGGGCGGACAAAAACATTCAGTACTTC. This codes for CSASRADKNIQYF.

This chain uses TRBV20-1 with TRBJ1-5, with 7 nucleotides matching TRBD1. The CDR3 sequence is 14 residues long. Per the germline V gene, CDR1 is DFQATT and CDR2 is SNEGSKA (reference sequence). V was clipped by 0 bases and J by 7 bases; unmatched bases: 6. Here the CDR3 reads CSARDSRGHQPQHF. The CDR3 nucleotides read TGCAGTGCTAGAGATAGTAGGGGGCACCAGCCCCAGCATTTT.

V usage is TRBV27 and J usage is TRBJ1-6; D remains ambiguous. V was clipped by 0 bases and J by 10 bases, with 4 bases between them. This CDR3 is built from 12 residues. Germline CDR1 and CDR2: MNHEY and SMNVEV (reference sequence). CDR3 sequence reads: CASSLSNSPLHF. The CDR3 region has the DNA TGTGCCAGCAGTTTATCGAACTCACCCCTCCACTTT.

This chain uses TRBV20-1 with TRBJ1-2; D gene unclear. Looked up from germline, CDR1 is DFQATT and CDR2 is SNEGSKA (reference sequence). The ends were cut back, 3 bases at V and 4 bases at J, with 9 bases in the middle. The CDR3 loop spans 12 amino acids. CDR3 sequence (DNA): TGCAGTGCTAGTAGTTCTCGCTATGGCTACACCTTC. Translation: CSASSSRYGYTF.